Listed below are T cell receptor beta chains from one sample, sequenced in a study of cytomegalovirus exposure and HLA in healthy donors. Method: immunoSEQ multiplex PCR; TCRdb's copy keeps in-frame clones and lacks some. The data hold 100,000 to 150,000 clones, with approximately 61% observed a single time. Sequencing was performed on PBMCs. These receptors all stem from a man aged 30 to 39 in good health and CMV-seropositive. Both conserved end residues are part of each CDR3. Each record gives: J gene, clone size, D gene, V gene, CDR3 protein, CDR3 DNA. A D gene is named only where the DNA matches it firmly. For some rows the clone size is stated as once, few or many, or as a class when expanded; others skip it.

>TRBJ1-2|-|-|TRBV2
CASSPGLSYGYTF
TGTGCCAGCAGTCCCGGACTATCCTATGGCTACACCTTC
>TRBJ2-1|-|TRBD2|TRBV5-1
CASSLVRTSGNEQFF
TGCGCCAGCAGCTTGGTCCGGACTAGCGGCAATGAGCAGTTCTTC
>TRBJ2-7|-|TRBD2|TRBV29-1
CSVNSGLAGAHEQYF
TGCAGCGTTAACTCGGGACTAGCGGGAGCACACGAGCAGTACTTC
>TRBJ1-2|-|-|TRBV7-6
CASSLGPTETIDGYTF
TGTGCCAGCAGCTTAGGGCCGACAGAGACAATAGATGGCTACACCTTC
>TRBJ1-2|-|TRBD1|TRBV6-5
CASSETGVYGYTF
TGTGCCAGCAGTGAAACAGGGGTTTATGGCTACACCTTC
>TRBJ2-7|-|TRBD1|TRBV5-3
CARSLSRGLNEQYF
TGTGCCAGAAGCTTGAGCAGGGGGCTGAACGAGCAGTACTTC
>TRBJ2-2|once|-|TRBV27
CASSLYGGTGELFF
TGTGCCAGCAGTTTATACGGGGGCACCGGGGAGCTGTTTTTT
>TRBJ1-5|-|TRBD1|TRBV28
CASSSPRDSSISSNQPQHF
TGTGCCAGCAGTTCGCCCCGGGACAGTTCTATTTCAAGCAATCAGCCCCAGCATTTT
>TRBJ1-1|-|-|TRBV18
CASSPNKAGDTEAFF
TGTGCCAGCTCACCAAACAAGGCCGGGGACACTGAAGCTTTCTTT
>TRBJ2-3|-|TRBD2|TRBV30
CAWGRGLAEFTDTQYF
TGTGCCTGGGGTCGCGGACTAGCGGAGTTCACAGATACGCAGTATTTT
>TRBJ2-1|-|-|TRBV7-2
CASSSQGVVYNEQFF
TGTGCCAGCAGCTCACAAGGGGTCGTCTACAATGAGCAGTTCTTC
>TRBJ2-3|-|-|TRBV5-6
CASSSETYGTQYF
TGTGCCAGCAGCTCTGAAACGTACGGTACGCAGTATTTT
>TRBJ1-2|once|-|TRBV13
CASSRGGAYGYTF
TGTGCCAGCAGCCGGGGGGGCGCCTATGGCTACACCTTC
>TRBJ1-1|-|-|TRBV7-9
CASSITRAMNTEAFF
TGTGCCAGCAGCATCACCAGGGCTATGAACACTGAAGCTTTCTTT
>TRBJ2-1|few|-|TRBV10-3
CAISEPNLNEQFF
TGTGCCATCAGTGAGCCCAACTTGAATGAGCAGTTCTTC
>TRBJ1-1|-|TRBD1|TRBV5-1
CASSLATGGTEAFF
TGCGCCAGCAGCTTGGCGACAGGGGGTACTGAAGCTTTCTTT
>TRBJ2-4|-|-|TRBV25-1
CASSEFQSAKNIQYF
TGTGCCAGCAGTGAGTTTCAGTCAGCCAAAAACATTCAGTACTTC
>TRBJ1-1|-|-|TRBV28
CASRVGGGTNTEAFF
TGTGCCAGCAGGGTCGGTGGCGGGACGAACACTGAAGCTTTCTTT
>TRBJ2-7|few|TRBD2|TRBV28
CASSLPLSGVLSYEQYF
TGTGCCAGCAGTCTACCCCTTAGCGGGGTCCTCTCCTACGAGCAGTACTTC
>TRBJ2-5|-|TRBD2|TRBV6-6
CASSSRNGLAKETQYF
TGTGCCAGCAGTTCCAGAAACGGACTAGCGAAAGAGACCCAGTACTTC
>TRBJ2-7|-|TRBD2|TRBV5-4
CASRRASGGGTYEQYF
TGTGCCAGCAGAAGGGCTAGCGGGGGGGGAACCTACGAGCAGTACTTC
>TRBJ2-3|-|-|TRBV4-2
CASSQDVGLSDTQYF
TGTGCCAGCAGCCAAGACGTTGGACTTTCAGATACGCAGTATTTT
>TRBJ2-6|few|-|TRBV4-3
CASRHVGANVLTF
TGCGCCAGCAGACATGTTGGGGCCAACGTCCTGACTTTC
>TRBJ2-7|-|TRBD2|TRBV7-8
CASSLEGSSGGSYEQYF
TGTGCCAGCAGCTTAGAGGGGTCTAGCGGGGGATCCTACGAGCAGTACTTC
>TRBJ2-7|-|TRBD2|TRBV5-1
CASSLGLAGVQYF
TGCGCCAGCAGCCTAGGACTAGCGGGTGTGCAGTACTTC
>TRBJ1-1|-|-|TRBV27
CASSLGGHRETFF
TGTGCCAGCAGTTTAGGGGGCCACAGGGAAACTTTCTTT
>TRBJ2-7|-|TRBD1|TRBV5-1
CASSEQGLVYEQYF
TGCGCCAGCAGCGAACAGGGGTTAGTCTACGAGCAGTACTTC
>TRBJ1-2|-|TRBD1|TRBV6-5
CASSERTGAAGYTF
TGTGCCAGCAGTGAGAGGACAGGGGCGGCTGGCTACACCTTC
>TRBJ2-3|-|TRBD2|TRBV5-3
CARSLHGRVADTQYF
TGTGCCAGAAGCTTACACGGGAGGGTAGCAGATACGCAGTATTTT
>TRBJ2-1|once|-|TRBV6-5
CASSYLWGSGYNEQFF
TGTGCCAGCAGTTATCTCTGGGGTAGCGGTTACAATGAGCAGTTCTTC
>TRBJ2-7|-|-|TRBV11-2
CASSFDSIHGYEQYF
TGTGCCAGCAGCTTCGACTCCATACACGGGTACGAGCAGTACTTC
>TRBJ2-7|-|TRBD2|TRBV2
CARQISGSSYEQYF
TGTGCCAGACAGATCAGCGGGAGTTCCTACGAGCAGTACTTC